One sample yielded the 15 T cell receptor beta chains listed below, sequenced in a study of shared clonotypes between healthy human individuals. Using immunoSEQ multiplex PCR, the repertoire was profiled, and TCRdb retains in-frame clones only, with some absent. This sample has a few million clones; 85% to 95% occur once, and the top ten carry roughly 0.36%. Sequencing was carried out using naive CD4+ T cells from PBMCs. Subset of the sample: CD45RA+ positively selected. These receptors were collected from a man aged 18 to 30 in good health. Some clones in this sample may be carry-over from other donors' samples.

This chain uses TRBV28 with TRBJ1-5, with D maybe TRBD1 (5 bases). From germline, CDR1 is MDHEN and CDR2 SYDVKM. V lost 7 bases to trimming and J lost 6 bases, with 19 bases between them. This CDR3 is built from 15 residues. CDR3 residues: CASIWGEGLGQPQHF. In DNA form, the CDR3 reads TGTGCCAGCATCTGGGGGGAGGGTTTGGGTCAGCCCCAGCATTTT.

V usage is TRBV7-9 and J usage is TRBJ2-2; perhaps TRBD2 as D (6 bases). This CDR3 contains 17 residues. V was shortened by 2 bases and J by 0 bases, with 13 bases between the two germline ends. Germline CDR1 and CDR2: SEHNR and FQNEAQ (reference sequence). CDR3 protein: CASSLLRGTANTGELFF. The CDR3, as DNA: TGTGCCAGCAGCTTACTTCGGGGGACCGCGAACACCGGGGAGCTGTTTTTT.

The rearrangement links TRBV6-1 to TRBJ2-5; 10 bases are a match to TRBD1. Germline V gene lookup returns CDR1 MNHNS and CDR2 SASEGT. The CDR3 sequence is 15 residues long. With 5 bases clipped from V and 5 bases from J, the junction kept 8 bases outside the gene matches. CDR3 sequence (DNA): TGTGCCAGCAGTTCCCGGGACAGGGGCTTTGAGACCCAGTACTTC. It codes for CASSSRDRGFETQYF.

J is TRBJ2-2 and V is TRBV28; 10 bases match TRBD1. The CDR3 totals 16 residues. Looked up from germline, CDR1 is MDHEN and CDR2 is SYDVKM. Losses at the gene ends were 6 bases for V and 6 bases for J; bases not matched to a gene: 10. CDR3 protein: CASRGRTGGPSGELFF. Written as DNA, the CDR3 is TGTGCCAGCAGAGGCCGGACAGGGGGACCCTCCGGGGAGCTGTTTTTT.

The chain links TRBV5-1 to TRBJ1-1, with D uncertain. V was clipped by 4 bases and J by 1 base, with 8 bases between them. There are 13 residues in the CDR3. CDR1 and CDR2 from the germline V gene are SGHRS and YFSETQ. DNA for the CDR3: TGCGCCAGCAGCACAAAGGAGAACACTGAAGCTTTCTTT. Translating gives CASSTKENTEAFF.

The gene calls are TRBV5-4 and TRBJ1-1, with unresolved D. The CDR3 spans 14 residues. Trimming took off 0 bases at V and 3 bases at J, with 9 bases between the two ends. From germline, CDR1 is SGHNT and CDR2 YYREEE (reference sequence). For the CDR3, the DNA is TGTGCCAGCAGCTTGGTGGGAAATGACACTGAAGCTTTCTTT. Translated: CASSLVGNDTEAFF. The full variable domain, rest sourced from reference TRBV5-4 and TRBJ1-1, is ETGVTQSPTHLIKTRGQQVTLRCSSQSGHNTVSWYQQALGQGPQFIFQYYREEENGRGNFPPRFSGLQFPNYSSELNVNALELDDSALYLCASSLVGNDTEAFFGQGTRLTVV.

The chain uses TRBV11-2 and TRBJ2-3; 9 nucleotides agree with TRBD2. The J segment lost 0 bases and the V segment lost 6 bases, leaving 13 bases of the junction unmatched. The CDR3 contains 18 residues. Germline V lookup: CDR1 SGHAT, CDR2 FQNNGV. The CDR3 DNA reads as TGTGCCAGCAGGAGCGGGAGGATATTCCTAACTAGCACAGATACGCAGTATTTT. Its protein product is CASRSGRIFLTSTDTQYF.

The chain's CDR3 is CASTAPGYNEQFF. The CDR3, as DNA: TGTGCCAGCACGGCCCCAGGGTACAATGAGCAGTTCTTC. The chain recombines TRBV28 with TRBJ2-1, with a tentative D call TRBD1 (5 bases). V lost 7 bases and J lost 4, with 11 bases in between. CDR1 MDHEN and CDR2 SYDVKM come from the germline V gene. The CDR3 sequence is 13 residues long.

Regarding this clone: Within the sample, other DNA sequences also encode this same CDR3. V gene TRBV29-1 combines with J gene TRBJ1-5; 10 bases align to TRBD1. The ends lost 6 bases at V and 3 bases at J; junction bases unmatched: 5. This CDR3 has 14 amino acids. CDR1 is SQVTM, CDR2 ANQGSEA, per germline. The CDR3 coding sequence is TGCAGCGTACGGGACAGGGGTTCCAATCAGCCCCAGCATTTT. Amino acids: CSVRDRGSNQPQHF.

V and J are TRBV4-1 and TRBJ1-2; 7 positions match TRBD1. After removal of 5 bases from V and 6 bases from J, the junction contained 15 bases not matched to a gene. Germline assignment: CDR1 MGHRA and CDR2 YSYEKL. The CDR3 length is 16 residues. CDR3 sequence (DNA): TGCGCCAGCAGCTTACAACGGGACAGATCACAGGATGGCTACACCTTC. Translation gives CASSLQRDRSQDGYTF.

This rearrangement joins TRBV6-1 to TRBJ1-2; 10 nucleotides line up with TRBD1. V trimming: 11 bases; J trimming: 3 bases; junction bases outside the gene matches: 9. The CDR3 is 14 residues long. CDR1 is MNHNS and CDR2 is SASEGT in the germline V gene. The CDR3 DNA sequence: TGTGCCGGATCGACAGGGGGCAGCGACTATGGCTACACCTTC. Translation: CAGSTGGSDYGYTF.

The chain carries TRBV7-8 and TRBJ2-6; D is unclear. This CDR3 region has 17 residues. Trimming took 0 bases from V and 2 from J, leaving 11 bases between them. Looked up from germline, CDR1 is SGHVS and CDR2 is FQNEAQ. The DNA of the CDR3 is TGTGCCAGCAGCTTAGCGGGGTATGGGGCTGGGGCCAACGTCCTGACTTTC. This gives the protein CASSLAGYGAGANVLTF. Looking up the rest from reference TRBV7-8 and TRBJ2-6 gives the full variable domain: GAGVSQSPRYKVAKRGQDVALRCDPISGHVSLFWYQQALGQGPEFLTYFQNEAQLDKSGLPSDRFFAERPEGSVSTLKIQRTQQEDSAVYLCASSLAGYGAGANVLTFGAGSRLTVL.

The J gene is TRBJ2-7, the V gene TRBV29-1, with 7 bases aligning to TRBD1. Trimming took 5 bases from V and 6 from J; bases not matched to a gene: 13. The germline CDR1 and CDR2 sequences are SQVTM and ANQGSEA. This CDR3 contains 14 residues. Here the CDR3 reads CSVYRQGFTGEQYF. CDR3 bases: TGCAGCGTTTATCGACAGGGCTTTACGGGCGAGCAGTACTTC.

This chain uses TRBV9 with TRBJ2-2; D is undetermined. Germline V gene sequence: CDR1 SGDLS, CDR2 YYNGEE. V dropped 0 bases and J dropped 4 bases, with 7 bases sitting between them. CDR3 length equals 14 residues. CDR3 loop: CASSVDPATGELFF. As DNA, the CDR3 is TGTGCCAGCAGCGTAGACCCTGCCACCGGGGAGCTGTTTTTT. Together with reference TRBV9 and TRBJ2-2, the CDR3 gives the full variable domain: DSGVTQTPKHLITATGQRVTLRCSPRSGDLSVYWYQQSLDQGLQFLIQYYNGEERAKGNILERFSAQQFPDLHSELNLSSLELGDSALYFCASSVDPATGELFFGEGSRLTVL.

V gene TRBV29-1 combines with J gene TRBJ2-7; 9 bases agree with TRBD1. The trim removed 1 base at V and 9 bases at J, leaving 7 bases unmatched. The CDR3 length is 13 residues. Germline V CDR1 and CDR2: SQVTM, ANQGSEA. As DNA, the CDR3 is TGCAGCGTTGAAGCACAGGGGGCGACGCGGCAGTACTTC. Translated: CSVEAQGATRQYF.